The next 18 T cell receptor beta chains were all read from a single sample in a study of shared clonotypes between healthy human individuals. Data came from immunoSEQ multiplex PCR; TCRdb stores just in-frame clones and leaves some out. The table shows millions of clones, with about 92% occurring only once. Positively selected for CCR7, the CD45RO-negative cells used as naive CD8 cells excluded terminally differentiated effector memory CD45RA+ cells. Input material: naive CD8+ T cells from PBMCs. These receptors were collected from a man between 18 and 29 years old in good health. Some clones in this sample may be carry-over from other donors' samples.

J is TRBJ2-1 and V is TRBV28; 11 bases map to TRBD2. Germline trimming cut 6 bases from V and 2 bases from J; bases unmatched to any gene: 6. The CDR3 runs to 16 residues. The germline V gene has CDR1 MDHEN and CDR2 SYDVKM. In nucleotides, the CDR3 is TGTGCCAGCAGGAAAAGGACTAGCGGGCCCTACAATGAGCAGTTCTTC. Translated: CASRKRTSGPYNEQFF.

This clone occurred once. The chain links TRBV19 to TRBJ2-7, with 10 bases lining up with TRBD1. Germline V gives CDR1 LNHDA, CDR2 SQIVND (reference sequence). The CDR3 consists of 15 residues. V lost 4 bases and J lost 7; bases outside the gene matches: 10. CDR3 coding DNA: TGTGCCAGTAGTAACGCCGGGACAGGGGCATGGGAGCAGTACTTC. Its protein is CASSNAGTGAWEQYF.

The chain employs TRBV27 and TRBJ2-1, with 8 bases aligning to TRBD1. The CDR3 spans 13 residues. V lost 6 bases, J lost 9 bases, and 7 bases stayed unmatched. The germline CDR1 and CDR2 sequences are MNHEY and SMNVEV (reference sequence). This CDR3 is CASSLGQAVEQFF. CDR3 coding DNA: TGTGCCAGCAGCCTGGGACAGGCTGTTGAGCAGTTCTTC.

CDR3 protein: CASSLHEREGHTGELFF. The CDR3 DNA reads as TGTGCCAGCAGCTTACATGAAAGGGAGGGCCACACCGGGGAGCTGTTTTTT. This chain connects TRBV11-3 to TRBJ2-2; 7 nucleotides match TRBD2. This CDR3 contains 17 residues. Germline CDR1 reads SGHNT; CDR2 reads YENEEA. Trimming at V came to 2 bases and at J to 3 bases, leaving 9 bases not matched to a gene.

V usage is TRBV27 and J usage is TRBJ2-3, with no clear D. Trimming removed 5 bases at V and 5 bases at J, with 17 bases between. Germline V CDR1 and CDR2: MNHEY, SMNVEV (reference sequence). This CDR3 contains 15 residues. DNA of the CDR3: TGTGCCAGCAGTGTGGCAGTTAGGACGGTAGATACGCAGTATTTT. Its translation is CASSVAVRTVDTQYF.

V and J are TRBV7-6 and TRBJ2-7; D might be TRBD1 (5 bases). The V gene lost 5 bases and the J gene lost 2 bases, with 13 bases spanning the gap. The CDR3 is 14 residues long. Germline V CDR1 and CDR2: SGHVS, FNYEAQ. The CDR3 here is CASSTAPDTYEQYF. DNA for the CDR3: TGTGCCAGCAGCACCGCTCCGGACACCTACGAGCAGTACTTC.

J is TRBJ1-1 and V is TRBV9; D possibly corresponds to TRBD1 (6 bases). Germline-derived CDR1 and CDR2 are SGDLS and YYNGEE. This CDR3 is 15 amino acids long. The germline V and J ends were trimmed by 4 bases and 5 bases, with 18 bases remaining between them. CDR3 DNA sequence: TGTGCCAGCAGCCCCGGGGGGGGCGACGTTACTGAAGCTTTCTTT. This encodes CASSPGGGDVTEAFF. The full variable domain, in which reference TRBV9 and TRBJ1-1 provide the parts outside the CDR3, is DSGVTQTPKHLITATGQRVTLRCSPRSGDLSVYWYQQSLDQGLQFLIQYYNGEERAKGNILERFSAQQFPDLHSELNLSSLELGDSALYFCASSPGGGDVTEAFFGQGTRLTVV.

This chain links TRBV5-5 with TRBJ2-2; a possible D gene is TRBD1 (5 bases). Germline CDR1 SGHKS, CDR2 YYEKEE (reference sequence). CDR3 length equals 15 residues. The germline V and J ends were trimmed by 0 bases and 7 bases, with 13 bases remaining between them. In DNA form, the CDR3 reads TGTGCCAGCAGCTTGGCGCAGGGTGTGGGCGGGGAGCTGTTTTTT. This translates into CASSLAQGVGGELFF.

This chain joins TRBV7-9 and TRBJ2-2; 8 bases are a match to TRBD1. V trimming: 1 base; J trimming: 5 bases; junction bases outside the gene matches: 12. CDR3 size: 18 residues. In germline, CDR1 is SEHNR, CDR2 FQNEAQ (reference sequence). CDR3 sequence: CASSLERRQDRVTGELFF. The CDR3, as DNA: TGTGCCAGCAGCTTAGAGCGGCGGCAGGACAGGGTTACCGGGGAGCTGTTTTTT.

The chain joins TRBV27 to TRBJ2-7; TRBD1 aligns across 9 bases. Germline lookup yields CDR1 MNHEY and CDR2 SMNVEV (reference sequence). V lost 6 bases and J lost 4; bases outside the gene matches: 22. CDR3 size: 19 residues. CDR3 DNA: TGTGCCAGCAGAAAAACCGGGACAGGGCCCTACTTGGCCCAGTACGAGCAGTACTTC. Residues: CASRKTGTGPYLAQYEQYF.

As to this clone: The sample holds other DNA sequences that translate to the same CDR3. V and J are TRBV29-1 and TRBJ2-7; a possible D gene is TRBD2 (6 bases). This CDR3 spans 13 amino acids. V gave up 3 bases and J gave up 3 bases, with 12 bases separating them. The germline gives CDR1 SQVTM, CDR2 ANQGSEA. CDR3 loop: CSVEGGLFYEQYF. DNA for the CDR3: TGCAGCGTTGAGGGGGGACTGTTCTACGAGCAGTACTTC.

On this clone: The identical CDR3 is also encoded by other nucleotide sequences in the sample. The chain links TRBV7-3 to TRBJ2-3; D might be TRBD2 (6 bases). The CDR3 spans 13 residues. CDR1 is SGHTA, CDR2 FQGTGA, per germline. Trimming left V 3 bases short and J 6 bases short, with 10 bases between. Written as DNA, the CDR3 is TGTGCCAGCAGCTTCGGGGGAGCGGATACGCAGTATTTT. Its protein product is CASSFGGADTQYF.

The chain has TRBV19 and TRBJ1-5; D gene unclear. The V gene lost 3 bases and the J gene lost 4 bases, with 7 bases spanning the gap. This CDR3 has 13 amino acids. Germline V gene sequence: CDR1 LNHDA, CDR2 SQIVND (reference sequence). CDR3 amino acids: CASSMSINQPQHF. CDR3 bases: TGTGCCAGTAGTATGTCGATTAATCAGCCCCAGCATTTT.

Written as DNA, the CDR3 is TGTGCCATCAAGCCGGCCAAGAACACTGAAGCTTTCTTT. It yields the protein CAIKPAKNTEAFF. The chain is built from TRBV10-3 and TRBJ1-1; D is ambiguous. The CDR3 extends over 13 amino acids. Per the germline V gene, CDR1 is ENHRY and CDR2 is SYGVKD. V lost 7 bases and J 1 base, leaving 10 bases between the germline ends.

Concerning this clone itself: At the DNA level, this CDR3 is encoded by other sequences in the same sample as well. The CDR3 spells CSVVLETQYF. The CDR3 nucleotides are TGCAGCGTTGTCTTAGAGACCCAGTACTTC. The gene calls are TRBV29-1 and TRBJ2-5, with no clear D. Germline V CDR1 and CDR2: SQVTM, ANQGSEA. CDR3 length equals 10 residues. V dropped 4 bases and J dropped 4 bases, with 4 bases sitting between them.

This clone was observed a single time. J is TRBJ1-1 and V is TRBV5-1; D ambiguous. The CDR3 is 13 residues long. The germline gives CDR1 SGHRS, CDR2 YFSETQ. Between the trimmed V and J ends, which lost 2 bases and 4 bases, there was a span of 9 bases. CDR3 region: CASSFGLGTEAFF. CDR3 in DNA: TGCGCCAGCAGCTTCGGGTTGGGCACTGAAGCTTTCTTT.

V is TRBV7-2 and J is TRBJ1-1; 8 bases line up with TRBD1. The CDR3 is made up of 13 amino acids. CDR1 and CDR2 from the germline V gene are SGHTA and FQGNSA. After removal of 3 bases from V and 4 bases from J, the junction contained 1 base not matched to a gene. CDR3 region: CASSLDRATEAFF. CDR3 coding DNA: TGTGCCAGCAGCTTGGACAGGGCCACTGAAGCTTTCTTT. Looking up the rest from reference TRBV7-2 and TRBJ1-1 gives the full variable domain: GAGVSQSPSNKVTEKGKDVELRCDPISGHTALYWYRQSLGQGLEFLIYFQGNSAPDKSGLPSDRFSAERTGGSVSTLTIQRTQQEDSAVYLCASSLDRATEAFFGQGTRLTVV.

Note on this clone: Other DNA sequences in this sample translate to the same CDR3. This chain uses TRBV6-5 with TRBJ2-7; 9 bases are shared with TRBD1. This CDR3 comprises 16 residues. The germline gives CDR1 MNHEY, CDR2 SVGAGI. Germline trimming cut 0 bases from V and 2 bases from J; bases unmatched to any gene: 5. The CDR3 here is CASSYSTGGRTYEQYF. The DNA of the CDR3 is TGTGCCAGCAGTTACTCGACAGGGGGACGCACCTACGAGCAGTACTTC.